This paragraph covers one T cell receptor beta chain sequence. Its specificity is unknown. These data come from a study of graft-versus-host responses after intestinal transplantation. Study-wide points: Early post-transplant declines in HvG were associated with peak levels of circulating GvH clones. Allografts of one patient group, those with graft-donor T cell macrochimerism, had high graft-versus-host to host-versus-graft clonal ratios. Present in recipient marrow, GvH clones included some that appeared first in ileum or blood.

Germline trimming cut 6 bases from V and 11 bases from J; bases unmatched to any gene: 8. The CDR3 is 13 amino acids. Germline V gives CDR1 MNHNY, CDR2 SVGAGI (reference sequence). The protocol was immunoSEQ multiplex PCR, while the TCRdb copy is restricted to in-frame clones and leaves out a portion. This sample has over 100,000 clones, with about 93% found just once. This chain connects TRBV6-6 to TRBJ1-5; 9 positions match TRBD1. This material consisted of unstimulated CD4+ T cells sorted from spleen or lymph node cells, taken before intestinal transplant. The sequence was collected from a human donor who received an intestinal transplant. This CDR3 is CASRQGARWAQHF. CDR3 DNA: TGTGCCAGCAGACAGGGGGCGCGGTGGGCCCAGCATTTT.